The 21 T cell receptor beta chains listed next were all sequenced from one sample in a study of graft-versus-host responses after intestinal transplantation. Assay used: immunoSEQ multiplex PCR; TCRdb lists only in-frame clones, some missing. The sample contains about 120,000 clones, about nine tenths of which appear only once. The antigens for these receptors are not known. The sample consisted of unstimulated CD4+ T cells sorted from spleen or lymph node cells, taken before intestinal transplant. These receptors were obtained from a human donor who received an intestinal transplant.

In this sample, this clone turned up once. The rearrangement links TRBV29-1 to TRBJ1-2; 9 bases fit TRBD1. CDR1 and CDR2 from the germline V gene are SQVTM and ANQGSEA. The length of the CDR3 is 12 residues. V gave up 3 bases and J gave up 8 bases; unmatched junction bases: 4. CDR3 protein: CSVDRTGEGYTF. As DNA, the CDR3 is TGCAGCGTTGATAGGACAGGGGAAGGCTACACCTTC.

The gene calls are TRBV4-1 and TRBJ2-1; 7 bases fit TRBD2. This CDR3 is 14 amino acids long. After removal of 4 bases from V and 0 bases from J, the junction contained 0 bases not matched to a gene. The germline V gene has CDR1 MGHRA and CDR2 YSYEKL. Here the CDR3 DNA reads TGCGCCAGCAGCCGGACTAGCTCCTACAATGAGCAGTTCTTC. Translated: CASSRTSSYNEQFF.

This clone has only one observation. CDR3 protein: CASSGGTGTNTQYF. The CDR3 region has the DNA TGTGCCAGTAGCGGGGGGACAGGGACGAATACGCAGTATTTT. The chain recombines TRBV19 with TRBJ2-3, with 9 bases fitting TRBD1. The CDR3 totals 14 residues. With V trimmed by 6 bases and J by 7 bases, 8 bases remained unmatched. Germline V gene sequence: CDR1 LNHDA, CDR2 SQIVND (reference sequence).

The genes are TRBV5-1 and TRBJ1-2; D is uncertain. V dropped 0 bases and J dropped 5 bases, with 5 bases sitting between them. The germline V gene encodes CDR1 SGHRS and CDR2 YFSETQ. This CDR3 spans 12 amino acids. The CDR3 region is CASSLAGYGYTF. CDR3 DNA sequence: TGCGCCAGCAGCTTGGCCGGGTATGGCTACACCTTC.

The rearrangement links TRBV28 to TRBJ1-1; no reliable D call. The CDR3 is 13 residues long. V dropped 5 bases and J dropped 5 bases, with 12 bases sitting between them. CDR1 is MDHEN and CDR2 is SYDVKM in the germline V gene. In DNA form, the CDR3 reads TGTGCCAGCAGTAGATCTCCCGGGACTGAAGCTTTCTTT. It codes for CASSRSPGTEAFF. Supplemented by reference TRBV28 and TRBJ1-1, the full variable domain reads DVKVTQSSRYLVKRTGEKVFLECVQDMDHENMFWYRQDPGLGLRLIYFSYDVKMKEKGDIPEGYSVSREKKERFSLILESASTNQTSMYLCASSRSPGTEAFFGQGTRLTVV.

V usage is TRBV9 and J usage is TRBJ2-1, with TRBD2 identical over 10 bases. This CDR3 has 15 residues. Per the germline V gene, CDR1 is SGDLS and CDR2 is YYNGEE. With V trimmed by 3 bases and J by 2 bases, 2 bases remained unmatched. The CDR3 spells CASSALAGAYNEQFF. The DNA for the CDR3 is TGTGCCAGCAGCGCCCTAGCGGGAGCCTACAATGAGCAGTTCTTC.

The chain employs TRBV7-3 and TRBJ2-1, with D possibly being TRBD1 (5 bases). The germline gives CDR1 SGHTA, CDR2 FQGTGA. CDR3 size: 13 residues. Trimming stripped 2 bases from V and 6 bases from J, with 8 bases between. The CDR3 region is CASSLARVNEQFF. The CDR3 DNA sequence: TGTGCCAGCAGCTTAGCCAGGGTCAATGAGCAGTTCTTC. The full variable domain, its missing parts supplied by reference TRBV7-3 and TRBJ2-1, is GAGVSQTPSNKVTEKGKYVELRCDPISGHTALYWYRQSLGQGPEFLIYFQGTGAADDSGLPNDRFFAVRPEGSVSTLKIQRTERGDSAVYLCASSLARVNEQFFGPGTRLTVL.

This rearrangement joins TRBV5-8 to TRBJ2-5, with a weak D call TRBD1 (5 bases). V was cut by 2 bases and J by 0 bases, with 11 bases left in between. This CDR3 contains 15 residues. From germline, CDR1 is SGHTS and CDR2 YDEGEE. The CDR3 nucleotides read TGTGCCAGCAGCTTCTCAGGGCGAAACCAAGAGACCCAGTACTTC. The encoded protein is CASSFSGRNQETQYF.

The genes are TRBV4-2 and TRBJ2-3, with 10 bases aligning to TRBD2. This CDR3 contains 16 residues. The V and J ends lost 0 bases and 6 bases, in that order; junction bases with no gene match: 6. Germline-derived CDR1 and CDR2 are LGHNA and YNFKEQ. Here the CDR3 DNA reads TGTGCCAGCAGCCAAGATAAGGCTAGCGGGGGCGATACGCAGTATTTT. It encodes CASSQDKASGGDTQYF.

The V gene is TRBV6-1, the J gene TRBJ1-5, with a possible D match to TRBD1 (6 bases). CDR3 size: 14 residues. The V end was cut by 7 bases, the J end by 3 bases, with 13 bases between. The germline V gene has CDR1 MNHNS and CDR2 SASEGT. CDR3 amino acids: CASTTGRTNQPQHF. The CDR3 region has the DNA TGTGCCAGCACGACAGGAAGGACCAATCAGCCCCAGCATTTT.

The J gene is TRBJ1-1, the V gene TRBV5-4, with 7 bases identical to TRBD1. The J segment lost 9 bases and the V segment lost 4 bases, leaving 18 bases of the junction unmatched. The CDR3 is 16 residues long. CDR1 SGHNT and CDR2 YYREEE come from the germline V gene (reference sequence). CDR3 coding DNA: TGTGCCAGCAGCCATCCCCGGGACAGAGCTTTCGGGCAAGCTTTCTTT. It yields the protein CASSHPRDRAFGQAFF.

The J gene is TRBJ1-1, the V gene TRBV6-1; D is undetermined. V lost 4 bases and J lost 7, with 13 bases in between. This CDR3 region has 13 residues. Per germline, CDR1 MNHNS and CDR2 SASEGT. The DNA for the CDR3 is TGTGCCAGCAGTGCATTGACACCCCATGAAGCTTTCTTT. The encoded protein is CASSALTPHEAFF.

This clone occurred once. This chain connects TRBV7-3 to TRBJ2-1, with D perhaps matching TRBD2 (5 bases). Germline V lookup: CDR1 SGHTA, CDR2 FQGTGA. The CDR3 covers 20 residues. Trimming removed 1 base at V and 5 bases at J, with 27 bases between. CDR3 DNA: TGTGCCAGCAGCTTAAGGAGGTTGGGGTTATCGGACCACGAAAACAATGAGCAGTTCTTC. Its translation is CASSLRRLGLSDHENNEQFF.

The CDR3: CASRSRGYQETQYF. CDR3 DNA sequence: TGTGCCAGCAGGTCCAGGGGGTACCAAGAGACCCAGTACTTC. The gene calls are TRBV7-2 and TRBJ2-5; TRBD1 agrees at 7 bases. The germline V gene encodes CDR1 SGHTA and CDR2 FQGNSA. This CDR3 region has 14 residues. J was trimmed by 0 bases and V by 6 bases; bases with no gene match: 4.

Concerning this clone itself: The identical CDR3 is also encoded by other nucleotide sequences in the sample. The chain has TRBV6-5 and TRBJ1-1; a possible D gene is TRBD1 (5 bases). V gave up 5 bases and J gave up 3 bases, with 10 bases separating them. The germline V gene encodes CDR1 MNHEY and CDR2 SVGAGI. The CDR3 consists of 13 residues. The CDR3 sequence is CASSRGGDTEAFF. The DNA for the CDR3 is TGTGCCAGCAGTCGGGGGGGGGACACTGAAGCTTTCTTT.

The J gene is TRBJ2-5, the V gene TRBV5-4; 7 nucleotides line up with TRBD1. The end of the DNA aligns better with TRBJ2-7, so the J call may be wrong. CDR3 size: 16 residues. Per the germline V gene, CDR1 is SGHNT and CDR2 is YYREEE (reference sequence). The CDR3 nucleotides are TGTGCCAGCAGCTTGGCCGGGGCAGGGGACAGTTACGAGCAGTACTTC. It specifies CASSLAGAGDSYEQYF.

The chain couples TRBV19 to TRBJ1-6, with D perhaps TRBD1 (6 bases). The V gene lost 2 bases and the J gene lost 7 bases, with 12 bases spanning the gap. The CDR3 has 15 amino acids. CDR1 is LNHDA and CDR2 is SQIVND in the germline V gene (reference sequence). As DNA, the CDR3 is TGTGCCAGTAGTATAATCGCCAGGGGCAATTCACCCCTCCACTTT. Translated, it gives CASSIIARGNSPLHF.

V is TRBV6-5 and J is TRBJ2-7, with D tentatively TRBD2 (6 bases). The CDR3 runs 15 residues. Trimming shortened V by 6 bases and J by 2 bases, and 17 bases separated the two germline ends. In germline, CDR1 is MNHEY, CDR2 SVGAGI. The CDR3 sequence is CASSLGGTGAYEQYF. The CDR3 bases are TGTGCCAGCAGCCTTGGGGGGACTGGCGCCTACGAGCAGTACTTC.

The rearrangement joins TRBV9 to TRBJ1-2; 7 bases match TRBD1. The CDR3 has 14 amino acids. Per germline, CDR1 SGDLS and CDR2 YYNGEE. The ends lost 0 bases at V and 4 bases at J; junction bases unmatched: 3. CDR3 bases: TGTGCCAGCAGCGTAGCGCAGGGGGGCTATGGCTACACCTTC. This translates into CASSVAQGGYGYTF.

This chain uses TRBV7-2 with TRBJ1-3, with D perhaps TRBD1 (6 bases). This CDR3 spans 14 amino acids. Germline V gene lookup returns CDR1 SGHTA and CDR2 FQGNSA. Trimming shortened V by 0 bases and J by 3 bases, and 6 bases separated the two germline ends. CDR3 residues: CASSLAGGGNTIYF. As DNA, the CDR3 is TGTGCCAGCAGCTTAGCAGGGGGTGGAAACACCATATATTTT.

The rearrangement joins TRBV28 to TRBJ2-1; 10 bases match TRBD1. The length of the CDR3 is 15 residues. The germline gives CDR1 MDHEN, CDR2 SYDVKM. After removal of 3 bases from V and 6 bases from J, the junction contained 5 bases not matched to a gene. The CDR3 DNA sequence: TGTGCCAGCAGTTTTACCGGGACAGGGGTCAATGAGCAGTTCTTC. Protein: CASSFTGTGVNEQFF. The variable domain in full, completed from reference TRBV28 and TRBJ2-1, reads DVKVTQSSRYLVKRTGEKVFLECVQDMDHENMFWYRQDPGLGLRLIYFSYDVKMKEKGDIPEGYSVSREKKERFSLILESASTNQTSMYLCASSFTGTGVNEQFFGPGTRLTVL.